This T cell receptor (beta chain) was observed in a study of blood T cell repertoires in COVID-19. Under the authors' procedure: For nucleated cells, counts were estimated from reference gene primer amplification. Repertoires were generated with immunoSEQ multiplex PCR, while TCRdb's copy carries only in-frame clones and drops some. D and trimming come from the DNA, and the V and J calls and clone size come from that table. The table lists fewer than 150,000 clones, 75% to 90% of them singletons. The CDR3 spans 17 residues. CDR1 is SGHKS and CDR2 is YYEKEE in the germline V gene (reference sequence). The junction had 6 bases not matched to a gene; V was cut back by 2 bases and J by 4 bases.

V and J are TRBV5-5 and TRBJ2-5; 15 nucleotides match TRBD2. This sequence was found in a human donor in a cohort sampled during active COVID-19. Sequencing was carried out using peripheral blood. The CDR3 bases are TGTGCCAGCAGCTTTGGACTAGCGGGGGGGCTAGGAGAGACCCAGTACTTC. This translates into CASSFGLAGGLGETQYF. Full variable domain (remainder filled in from reference TRBV5-5 and TRBJ2-5): DAGVTQSPTHLIKTRGQQVTLRCSPISGHKSVSWYQQVLGQGPQFIFQYYEKEERGRGNFPDRFSARQFPNYSSELNVNALLLGDSALYLCASSFGLAGGLGETQYFGPGTRLLVL.